This T cell receptor (beta chain) stems from a study of shared clonotypes between healthy human individuals (dated by TCRdb to 2018 to 2021). In terms of the full investigation: Two women and three men aged 18 to 49 years were included in the cohort. For each donor, three plates each were used for CD4 naive and CD4 memory, two plates were used for CD8 naive, and one plate was used for CD8 memory. To estimate repertoire size and how much clonotypes are shared between individuals, the study performed deep sequencing of blood TCR repertoires from 4 to 6 healthy adults. To increase sequencing depth and limit assay-specific biases, different laboratories used diverse techniques to prepare libraries and sequence TCR repertoires. Between about 0.85 and 8.9 billion PBMCs per donor were obtained by leukapheresis. The paper's findings and limits, for the study overall: Pairwise subsampling indicated that sequencing depth was expected to affect the degree of clonotype sharing among donors. Sampling was restricted to blood, and TCR repertoires in tissues likely differ from the TCR repertoires found in blood. Incomplete sequencing was indicated by rarefaction of sorted-subset datasets, despite the large sequencing depth. Larger estimated clonotype richness was generally found for naive subsets than for memory subsets. The small number of donors limited the genetic and exposure-history diversity represented. Across a handful of donors, around 5% of naive CD4, roughly 3.3% of naive CD8, 2% to 2.5% of memory CD4, and 0.4% to 0.45% of memory CD8 clonotypes were shared. Compared with non-shared clonotypes, the clonotypes found in all four sorted-subset donors had higher generation probabilities.

In regard to this clone: No antigen is known for it. No per-base quality is available; no much larger clone lies one base away.

Using the deep immunoSEQ assay, TCR CDR3 regions were amplified from genomic DNA by multiplex PCR. For each cell subset, the extracted genomic DNA was distributed evenly across all wells of several immunoSEQ 96-well plates, and each plate served as one replicate. For sorted subsets, each replicate PCR was loaded with about 200 ng genomic DNA, equivalent to approximately 33,000 T cell genomes. Purified libraries were quantified with a Qubit 3.0 fluorometer, sized on a Bioanalyzer 2100, and re-quantified with the KAPA Library Quantification kit. A separate single-read 150-cycle Illumina NextSeq 550 flow cell was used to sequence each immunoSEQ 96-well plate. In the authors' own workflow: The immunoSEQ output contained only junctional sequences without quality scores, so filtering could not match that applied to full-length reads. Sequences were annotated with PyIR, a Python wrapper for IgBLAST v1.9, using IMGT germline references to assign V/J genes and CDR3. Reads were filtered out if the reads had weak V/J assignments (E-value above 1e-6), no CDR3, stop codons, out-of-frame junctions, or ambiguous translated residues. A V3J clonotype was defined by an identical inferred V gene, J gene, and CDR3 amino acid sequence. Percentage overlap between repertoires was computed as shared unique clonotypes divided by the size of the smaller repertoire. Repertoire richness was assessed with RTK rarefaction, the Chao1 estimator, and Recon v2.1 estimates of unobserved clonotypes. For all TCRbeta clonotypes obtained by the gDNA method from four donors, generation probabilities were computed with OLGA. TCRdb took this table from immuneACCESS and kept in-frame rearrangements with V and J called. Such tables lack part of the clones; where checked against another copy, unresolved V genes explain under half of the gap, and the rest is unexplained. V and J calls and clone size are those listed in that table; D and trimming were worked out from the DNA. For this sample the table gives hundreds of thousands of clones, of which almost 97% were detected only once. The biggest ten clones account for about 0.064% of the sample.

Donors were healthy HIV-negative adults with no recently reported acute infections or vaccinations. All donors were Caucasian adults living in Nashville, Tennessee, USA. CD4+ T cells were enriched by magnetic negative selection, after which naive cells were positively selected on CD45RA and the negative fraction was taken as the memory subset. Blood was collected by leukapheresis, and PBMCs were isolated by Ficoll-Histopaque density gradient centrifugation and then cryopreserved in liquid nitrogen vapor phase. Analytical flow cytometry was used to check the purity and quantity of every magnetically sorted T cell population. Genomic DNA was isolated from each sorted fraction and quantified by UV absorbance on a Nanodrop 2000c. The sample taken for sequencing was naive CD4+ T cells sorted from blood. The cell subset or site label for this specimen denotes: CD45RA+ positively selected. The receptor comes from a woman in her 30s in good health.

The bases are TGTGCCAGCAGCCAAAGCGGTTGGGATTCACCCCTCCACTTT. The resulting protein is CASSQSGWDSPLHF. Here the chain combines TRBV4-2 and TRBJ1-6; no D segment can be confidently identified. The CDR3 numbers 14 residues from cysteine through phenylalanine. Solely the CDR3 DNA is kept, with 42 bases framed from the first base. A distance of 10 bases separates the germline ends of V and J, which lose 2 bases and 8 bases respectively. CDR1 and CDR2 are read off the germline V gene as LGHNA and YNFKEQ.